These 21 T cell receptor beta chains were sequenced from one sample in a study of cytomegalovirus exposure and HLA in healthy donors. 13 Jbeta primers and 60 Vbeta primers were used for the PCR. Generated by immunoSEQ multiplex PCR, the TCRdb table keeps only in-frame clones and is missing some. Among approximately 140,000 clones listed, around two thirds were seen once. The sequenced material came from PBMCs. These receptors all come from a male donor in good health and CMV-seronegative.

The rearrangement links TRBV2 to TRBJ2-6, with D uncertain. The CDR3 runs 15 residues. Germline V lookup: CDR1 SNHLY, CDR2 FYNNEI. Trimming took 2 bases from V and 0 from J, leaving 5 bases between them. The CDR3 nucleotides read TGTGCCAGCAGTGAAAGGAGCTCTGGGGCCAACGTCCTGACTTTC. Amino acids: CASSERSSGANVLTF.

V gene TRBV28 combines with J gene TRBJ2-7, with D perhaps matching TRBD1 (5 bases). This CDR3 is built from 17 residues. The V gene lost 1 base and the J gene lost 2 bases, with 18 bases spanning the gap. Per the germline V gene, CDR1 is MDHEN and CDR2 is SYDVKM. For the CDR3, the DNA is TGTGCCAGCAGTTTATCTTCCCCCGGCAGGACACCCTACGAGCAGTACTTC. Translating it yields CASSLSSPGRTPYEQYF. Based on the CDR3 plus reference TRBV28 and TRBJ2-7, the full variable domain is DVKVTQSSRYLVKRTGEKVFLECVQDMDHENMFWYRQDPGLGLRLIYFSYDVKMKEKGDIPEGYSVSREKKERFSLILESASTNQTSMYLCASSLSSPGRTPYEQYFGPGTRLTVT.

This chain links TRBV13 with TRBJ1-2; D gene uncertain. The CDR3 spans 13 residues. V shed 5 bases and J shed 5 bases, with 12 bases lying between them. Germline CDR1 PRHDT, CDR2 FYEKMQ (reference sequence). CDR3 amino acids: CASSVGREYGYTF. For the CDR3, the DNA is TGTGCCAGCAGCGTCGGTCGGGAATATGGCTACACCTTC.

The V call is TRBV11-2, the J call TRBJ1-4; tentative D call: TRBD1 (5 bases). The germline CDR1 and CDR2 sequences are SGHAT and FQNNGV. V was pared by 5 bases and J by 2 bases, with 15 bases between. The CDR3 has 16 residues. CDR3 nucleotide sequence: TGTGCCAGCAGCCCAGGGTTTACGGCGACTAATGAAAAACTGTTTTTT. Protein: CASSPGFTATNEKLFF. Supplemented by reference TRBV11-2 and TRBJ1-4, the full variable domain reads EAGVAQSPRYKIIEKRQSVAFWCNPISGHATLYWYQQILGQGPKLLIQFQNNGVVDDSQLPKDRFSAERLKGVDSTLKIQPAKLEDSAVYLCASSPGFTATNEKLFFGSGTQLSVL.

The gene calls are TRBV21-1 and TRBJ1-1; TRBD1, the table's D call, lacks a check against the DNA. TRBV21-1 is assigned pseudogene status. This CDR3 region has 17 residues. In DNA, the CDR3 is TGTGCCAGCAGCAAAGGGGGACAGGAGCTACCGAACACTGAAGCTTTCTTT. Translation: CASSKGGQELPNTEAFF.

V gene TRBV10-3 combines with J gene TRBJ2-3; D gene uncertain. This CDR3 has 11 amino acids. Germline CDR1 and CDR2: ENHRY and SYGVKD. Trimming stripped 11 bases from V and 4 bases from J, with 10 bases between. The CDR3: CAVSRSDTQYF. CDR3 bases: TGTGCCGTCTCTAGGTCAGATACGCAGTATTTT.

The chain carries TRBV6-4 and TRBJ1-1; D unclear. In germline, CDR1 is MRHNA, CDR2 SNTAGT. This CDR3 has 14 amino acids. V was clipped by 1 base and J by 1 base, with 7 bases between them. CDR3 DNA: TGTGCCAGCAGTGACTTTCCGGGGAACACTGAAGCTTTCTTT. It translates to CASSDFPGNTEAFF.

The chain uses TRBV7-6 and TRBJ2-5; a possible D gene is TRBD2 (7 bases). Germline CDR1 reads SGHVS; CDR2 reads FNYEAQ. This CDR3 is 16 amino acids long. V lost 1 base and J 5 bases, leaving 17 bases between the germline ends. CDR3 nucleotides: TGTGCCAGCAGCTTAGAGGGGGGGACTTTTGGGGAGACCCAGTACTTC. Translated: CASSLEGGTFGETQYF.

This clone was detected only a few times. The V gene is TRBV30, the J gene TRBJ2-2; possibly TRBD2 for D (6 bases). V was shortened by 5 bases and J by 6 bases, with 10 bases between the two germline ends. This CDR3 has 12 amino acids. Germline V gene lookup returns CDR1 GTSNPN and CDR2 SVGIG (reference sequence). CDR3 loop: CAWGRDAGELFF. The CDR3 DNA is TGTGCCTGGGGGCGGGACGCCGGGGAGCTGTTTTTT.

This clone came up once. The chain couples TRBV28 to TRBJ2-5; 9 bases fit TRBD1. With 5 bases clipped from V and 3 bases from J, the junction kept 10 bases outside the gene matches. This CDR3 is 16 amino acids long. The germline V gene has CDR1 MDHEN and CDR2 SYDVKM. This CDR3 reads CASSDAEGTGKETQYF. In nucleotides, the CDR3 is TGTGCCAGCAGTGATGCCGAGGGGACAGGGAAAGAGACCCAGTACTTC.

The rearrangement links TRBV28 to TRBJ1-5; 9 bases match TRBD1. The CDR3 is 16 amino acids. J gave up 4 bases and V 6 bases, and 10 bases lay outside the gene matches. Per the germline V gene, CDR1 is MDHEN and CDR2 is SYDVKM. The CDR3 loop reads CASRGTGTGRNQPQHF. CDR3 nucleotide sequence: TGTGCCAGCAGGGGGACCGGGACAGGGCGGAATCAGCCCCAGCATTTT.

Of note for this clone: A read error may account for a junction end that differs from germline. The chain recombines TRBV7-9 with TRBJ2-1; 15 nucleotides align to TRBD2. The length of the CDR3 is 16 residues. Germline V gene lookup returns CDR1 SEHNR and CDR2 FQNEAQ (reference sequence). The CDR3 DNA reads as TGTTCCAGCAGCTTAGCTGGACTAGCGGGGGGGCCGGGGCAGTTCTTC. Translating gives CSSSLAGLAGGPGQFF.

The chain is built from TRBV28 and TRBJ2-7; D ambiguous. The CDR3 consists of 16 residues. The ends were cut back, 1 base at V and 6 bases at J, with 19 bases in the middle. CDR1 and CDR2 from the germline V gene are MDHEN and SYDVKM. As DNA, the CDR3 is TGTGCCAGCAGTTTATTAGCCACCCCAGTCGGTCGCGAGCAGTACTTC. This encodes CASSLLATPVGREQYF.

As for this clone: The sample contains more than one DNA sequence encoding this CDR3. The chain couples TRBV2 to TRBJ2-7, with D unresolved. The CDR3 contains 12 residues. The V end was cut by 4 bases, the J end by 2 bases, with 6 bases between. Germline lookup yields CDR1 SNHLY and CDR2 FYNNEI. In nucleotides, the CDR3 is TGTGCCAGCAGTGGCCAGACCTACGAGCAGTACTTC. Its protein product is CASSGQTYEQYF.

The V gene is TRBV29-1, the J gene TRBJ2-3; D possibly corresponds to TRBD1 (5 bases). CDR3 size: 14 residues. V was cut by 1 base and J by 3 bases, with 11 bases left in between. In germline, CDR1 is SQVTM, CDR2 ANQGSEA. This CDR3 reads CSVEGQGGTDTQYF. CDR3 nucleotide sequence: TGCAGCGTTGAAGGGCAGGGTGGAACAGATACGCAGTATTTT.

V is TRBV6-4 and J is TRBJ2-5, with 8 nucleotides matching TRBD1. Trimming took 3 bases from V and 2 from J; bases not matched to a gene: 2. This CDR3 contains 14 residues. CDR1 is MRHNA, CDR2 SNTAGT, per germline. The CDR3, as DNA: TGTGCCAGCAGTGAACAGGGGGGACAAGAGACCCAGTACTTC. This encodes CASSEQGGQETQYF.

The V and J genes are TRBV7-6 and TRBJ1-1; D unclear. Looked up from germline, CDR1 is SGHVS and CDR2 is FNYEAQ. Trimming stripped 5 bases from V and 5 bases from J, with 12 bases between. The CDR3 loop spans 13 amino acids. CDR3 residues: CASSLGGKTEAFF. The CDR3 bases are TGTGCCAGCAGCCTGGGAGGAAAGACTGAAGCTTTCTTT. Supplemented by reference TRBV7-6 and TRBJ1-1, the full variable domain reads GAGVSQSPRYKVTKRGQDVALRCDPISGHVSLYWYRQALGQGPEFLTYFNYEAQQDKSGLPNDRFSAERPEGSISTLTIQRTEQRDSAMYRCASSLGGKTEAFFGQGTRLTVV.

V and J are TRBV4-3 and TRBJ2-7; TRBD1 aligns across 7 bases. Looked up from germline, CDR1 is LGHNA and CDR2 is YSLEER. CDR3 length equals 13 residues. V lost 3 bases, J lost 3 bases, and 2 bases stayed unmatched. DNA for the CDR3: TGCGCCAGCAGCCAGGGACAGTTCTACGAGCAGTACTTC. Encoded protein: CASSQGQFYEQYF.

In nucleotides, the CDR3 is TGTGCCAGCAGCCTGGACAGAGACCCTAACACTGAAGCTTTCTTT. Its protein product is CASSLDRDPNTEAFF. The chain is built from TRBV27 and TRBJ1-1, with D perhaps TRBD1 (6 bases). Germline V gene sequence: CDR1 MNHEY, CDR2 SMNVEV (reference sequence). The length of the CDR3 is 15 residues. V gave up 6 bases and J gave up 2 bases, with 16 bases separating them.

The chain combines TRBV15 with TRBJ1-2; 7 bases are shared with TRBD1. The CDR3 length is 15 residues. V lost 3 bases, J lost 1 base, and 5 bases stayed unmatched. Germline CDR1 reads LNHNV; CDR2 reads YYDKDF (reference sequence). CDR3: CATSRGQSVNYGYTF. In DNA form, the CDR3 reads TGTGCCACCAGCAGGGGACAGTCTGTTAACTATGGCTACACCTTC.

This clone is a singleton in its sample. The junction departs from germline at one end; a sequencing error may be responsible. The CDR3 DNA follows: TGTGCCGGCAGCTTAGATTTTGGACAGGGGAACTATGGCTACACCTTC. Residues: CAGSLDFGQGNYGYTF. The chain uses TRBV11-2 and TRBJ1-2, with 9 bases matching TRBD1. The germline V gene encodes CDR1 SGHAT and CDR2 FQNNGV. This CDR3 is 16 amino acids long.